This T cell receptor beta chain was documented in a study of cytomegalovirus exposure and HLA in healthy donors. Study-wide points: Diagnosis of cytomegalovirus status made by the classifier reportedly showed high specificity and sensitivity. The authors assumed roughly uniform sequencing depth across donors for presence/absence analyses.

It was healthy bone marrow donors who served as donors. A note on this clone: The antigen is not known. Other DNA sequences of this sample code for an identical CDR3.

A multiplex PCR was run with 60 Vbeta primers and 13 Jbeta primers. Generated by immunoSEQ multiplex PCR, the TCRdb table keeps only in-frame clones and is missing some. The data show about 170,000 clones, roughly 85% seen once. Sequencing used PBMCs. This receptor was identified in a boy aged 2 to 10 in good health and CMV-seronegative.

The CDR3 reads CASSTPQGTGTEAFF. CDR3 coding DNA: TGTGCCAGTAGTACCCCGCAGGGCACGGGTACTGAAGCTTTCTTT. The chain recombines TRBV19 with TRBJ1-1; a possible D gene is TRBD1 (5 bases). The V gene lost 4 bases and the J gene lost 5 bases, with 17 bases spanning the gap. The CDR3 runs 15 residues. Germline CDR1 LNHDA, CDR2 SQIVND (reference sequence).